This entry describes one T cell receptor beta chain. There are a few counts of this clonotype. The target of this receptor is not known. Nothing much larger sits one base from this clone, and base qualities are not available. PBMCs were isolated by Ficoll-Paque density gradient centrifugation. The sequencer listed for this sample is Illumina NovaSeq 6000. TCRalpha and TCRbeta cDNA libraries were constructed by 5'RACE with constant-segment primers, with sample barcodes and unique molecular identifiers being introduced. Trizol reagent was used to extract RNA from every sample. Amplification of the libraries took two PCR steps, and the second step added a second sample barcode plus Illumina TruSeq adapters. Libraries were sequenced on an Illumina NovaSeq with 2 x 150 bp paired-end reads. Per the original workflow: Reads were demultiplexed and collapsed into UMI-guided consensus sequences with migec v1.2.7. Using mixcr v2.1.11, UMI consensuses were aligned to TRA and TRB V and J templates and then assembled into clonotypes. A clonotype was counted as expanded or contracted only if both edgeR and NoisET called the change significant, with noise models trained on biological replicates. For edgeR calls, a false discovery rate-adjusted p below 0.01 and a log2 fold-change threshold of 1 were applied. As an exploratory analysis of dynamics, max-normalized trajectories of the 1000 most abundant clonotypes were examined by PCA with hierarchical clustering. Separately sequenced CD4+ and CD8+ repertoires were used to assign the CD4 or CD8 phenotype of responding clones. The public sequencing data were trimmed at Q25 with fastp and processed into clonotypes with MiXCR by TCRdb, which kept only in-frame beta chains. Under each unique CDR3 protein, matching rows form one entry showing the most common genes and DNA. The authors' filters were not applied to this entry. This sample lists about 170,000 distinct CDR3 sequences; 13% were detected once. The ten largest clones add up to about 3.6% of the sample.

The cysteine opens and the phenylalanine closes a CDR3 of 15 amino acids. Just CDR3 DNA is preserved here, 45 bases in frame from base 1. CDR1 and CDR2 were assigned from the germline V gene as SGDLS and YYNGEE. V and J lose 4 bases and 5 bases, and a span of 16 bases separates them. The sample comes from a study of T-cell memory formation after mild COVID-19 (dated by TCRdb to the early 2020s). General notes on the study: TCR sequence clusters from the two donors were largely donor specific. In a couple of donors, T-cell clones that expanded and contracted after mild COVID-19 were followed by sequencing TCRalpha and TCRbeta repertoires longitudinally. The cohort comprised two young, previously healthy adult volunteers, one female and one male. What the work shows at the level of the full study, not this receptor alone: Only two mild cases were covered in the study, and larger cohorts including severe cases with pre-infection samples were considered necessary. Contracting CD4+ clones appeared mostly in the CM and EM memory subsets, whereas CD8+ clones were enriched in EMRA. Some responding clones were found in pre-infection memory, which suggests that pre-existing cross-reactive memory T cells took part in the SARS-CoV-2 response. SARS-CoV-2 specificity of the second-wave clones peaking on day 37 was not confirmed. Clones contracting from day 15 to 85 had balanced CD4/CD8 phenotypes, while a second wave expanding from day 15 to 37 was biased towards CD4+.

The sequence was collected from a young man who had mild COVID-19 (a few samples of this study predate the infection). The sample titles of this study are shuffled in the database, so cell type and time point are left out; the donor was told from shared clones. Sequencing input: PBMCs or a T cell subset sorted from them (not recorded which). The V and J genes are TRBV9 and TRBJ2-1; TRBD2 is a possible D gene, resting on 5 matching bases. The CDR3 protein sequence reads: CASSPTGITDNEQFF. The DNA reads TGTGCCAGCAGCCCCACCGGGATCACAGACAATGAGCAGTTCTTC. The reference TRBV9 and TRBJ2-1 proteins fill in what lies around the CDR3, so the full variable domain reads DSGVTQTPKHLITATGQRVTLRCSPRSGDLSVYWYQQSLDQGLQFLIQYYNGEERAKGNILERFSAQQFPDLHSELNLSSLELGDSALYFCASSPTGITDNEQFFGPGTRLTVL.